A single sample is the source of the 24 T cell receptor beta chains below, sequenced in a study of T cell responses to AZD1222 COVID-19 vaccine. Using immunoSEQ multiplex PCR, the repertoire was profiled, and TCRdb retains in-frame clones only, with some absent. The sample carries roughly 160,000 clones, roughly 94% recorded once. Sequenced here: peripheral blood, sampled on day 0 of AZD1222 vaccination. All receptors come from an adult in good health.

J is TRBJ1-5 and V is TRBV27; 10 bases line up with TRBD1. The CDR3 spans 15 residues. J gave up 4 bases and V 6 bases, and 6 bases lay outside the gene matches. Germline V gene lookup returns CDR1 MNHEY and CDR2 SMNVEV (reference sequence). CDR3 region: CASRDRTGGNQPQHF. For the CDR3, the DNA is TGTGCCAGCAGGGACAGGACAGGGGGGAATCAGCCCCAGCATTTT.

The chain has TRBV29-1 and TRBJ2-1; D unresolved. V was shortened by 7 bases and J by 9 bases, with 25 bases between the two germline ends. Germline V gene sequence: CDR1 SQVTM, CDR2 ANQGSEA. This CDR3 is built from 15 residues. The chain's CDR3 is CSASGRSDRFGEQFF. In DNA form, the CDR3 reads TGCAGCGCCTCTGGACGATCGGACCGCTTCGGTGAGCAGTTCTTC.

This clone was observed a handful of times. This CDR3 is CASSPRGQSYGYTF. In DNA, the CDR3 is TGTGCCAGCAGCCCCAGGGGACAGAGCTATGGCTACACCTTC. The chain uses TRBV7-2 and TRBJ1-2, with 7 positions matching TRBD1. Trimming took 5 bases from V and 4 from J; bases not matched to a gene: 7. Germline V gene data show CDR1 as SGHTA and CDR2 as FQGNSA. This CDR3 is 14 amino acids long.

The chain recombines TRBV5-8 with TRBJ1-1; TRBD1 is a possible D gene (5 bases). The V end lost 5 bases, the J end lost 0 bases, and 14 bases lay between the germline ends. The CDR3 length is 15 residues. From germline, CDR1 is SGHTS and CDR2 YDEGEE. CDR3 in amino acids: CASSRDGTMNTEAFF. The CDR3, as DNA: TGTGCCAGCAGTCGGGACGGGACTATGAACACTGAAGCTTTCTTT.

J is TRBJ2-7 and V is TRBV7-9; tentative D call: TRBD2 (6 bases). Per the germline V gene, CDR1 is SEHNR and CDR2 is FQNEAQ (reference sequence). Trimming pared 2 bases from V and 2 bases from J, leaving 19 bases between. This CDR3 is built from 17 residues. The CDR3 DNA sequence: TGTGCCAGCAGCTTAAAGAGCCTTTCCGGGAGCACCTACGAGCAGTACTTC. Protein sequence: CASSLKSLSGSTYEQYF.

CDR3 nucleotides: TGTGCCAGCAGCTTACCCAGTTGGACAGCCAAATCTAACTATGGCTACACCTTC. This gives the protein CASSLPSWTAKSNYGYTF. This sequence joins TRBV11-2 and TRBJ1-2; TRBD1 might be the D (6 bases). The V gene's germline CDR1 is SGHAT and CDR2 FQNNGV. This CDR3 spans 18 amino acids. V was pared by 2 bases and J by 0 bases, with 19 bases between.

The chain carries TRBV6-5 and TRBJ1-1; D is unclear. The CDR3 runs to 12 residues. The germline gives CDR1 MNHEY, CDR2 SVGAGI. The V end was cut by 8 bases, the J end by 7 bases, with 14 bases between. This CDR3 is CASLESPDEAFF. In nucleotides, the CDR3 is TGTGCCAGCCTCGAATCCCCGGATGAAGCTTTCTTT.

V is TRBV19 and J is TRBJ1-5; D is unresolved. The CDR3 sequence is 15 residues long. Trimming stripped 3 bases from V and 0 bases from J, with 9 bases between. Per germline, CDR1 LNHDA and CDR2 SQIVND (reference sequence). In DNA, the CDR3 is TGTGCCAGTAGTATGACTGGGTATAGCAATCAGCCCCAGCATTTT. It encodes CASSMTGYSNQPQHF.

Concerning this clone: A read error may produce the germline difference seen at one junction end. The chain couples TRBV11-2 to TRBJ1-2, with a tentative D call TRBD1 (6 bases). This CDR3 spans 12 amino acids. Germline CDR1 SGHAT, CDR2 FQNNGV. The CDR3 here is CASSFGGRGPFF. Here the CDR3 DNA reads TGTGCCAGCAGCTTCGGGGGCAGGGGACCTTTCTTC.

The V call is TRBV5-5, the J call TRBJ1-5, with D hard to call. The CDR3 has 16 amino acids. Germline V gives CDR1 SGHKS, CDR2 YYEKEE (reference sequence). Deletions cut 4 bases from V and 0 bases from J, with 14 bases between. In DNA, the CDR3 is TGTGCCAGCAGCCCCAGTGAGCTCTATAGCAATCAGCCCCAGCATTTT. This codes for CASSPSELYSNQPQHF.

V is TRBV16 and J is TRBJ1-1; 7 bases are shared with TRBD1. The CDR3 consists of 12 residues. With V trimmed by 3 bases and J by 7 bases, 2 bases remained unmatched. Germline CDR1 KGHSY, CDR2 FQNENV. CDR3: CASSHDRDEAFF. The CDR3 DNA sequence: TGTGCCAGCAGCCATGACAGGGATGAAGCTTTCTTT.

V usage is TRBV28 and J usage is TRBJ2-2, with 14 bases identical to TRBD2. The germline gives CDR1 MDHEN, CDR2 SYDVKM. The CDR3 loop spans 17 amino acids. The V and J ends lost 2 bases and 7 bases, in that order; junction bases with no gene match: 6. CDR3 DNA sequence: TGTGCCAGCAGTTTAGCGGGACTAGCGGGAGATAACGGGGAGCTGTTTTTT. This sequence encodes CASSLAGLAGDNGELFF.

This clone was observed a single time. The V gene is TRBV5-1, the J gene TRBJ1-5, with 10 bases matching TRBD1. The CDR3 runs to 15 residues. Germline V CDR1 and CDR2: SGHRS, YFSETQ. Trimming took 3 bases from V and 2 from J; bases not matched to a gene: 2. The CDR3 sequence: CASSSGTGGNQPQHF. CDR3 in DNA: TGCGCCAGCAGCTCTGGGACAGGGGGCAATCAGCCCCAGCATTTT.

The chain couples TRBV5-1 to TRBJ1-4, with D unresolved. Trimming took 0 bases from V and 3 from J, leaving 9 bases between them. Germline V gene data show CDR1 as SGHRS and CDR2 as YFSETQ. There are 15 residues in the CDR3. CDR3 protein: CASSLAAIANEKLFF. As DNA, the CDR3 is TGCGCCAGCAGCTTGGCGGCCATCGCTAATGAAAAACTGTTTTTT.

V and J are TRBV5-1 and TRBJ2-2; D remains ambiguous. From germline, CDR1 is SGHRS and CDR2 YFSETQ. The CDR3 covers 13 residues. Trimming removed 7 bases at V and 5 bases at J, with 12 bases between. The CDR3 sequence is CASRAGYTGELFF. The CDR3 nucleotides are TGCGCCAGCCGGGCAGGTTATACCGGGGAGCTGTTTTTT. The full variable domain, in which reference TRBV5-1 and TRBJ2-2 provide the parts outside the CDR3, is KAGVTQTPRYLIKTRGQQVTLSCSPISGHRSVSWYQQTPGQGLQFLFEYFSETQRNKGNFPGRFSGRQFSNSRSEMNVSTLELGDSALYLCASRAGYTGELFFGEGSRLTVL.

V usage is TRBV5-4 and J usage is TRBJ2-2; D perhaps matches TRBD2 (6 bases). Germline CDR1 is SGHNT and CDR2 is YYREEE (reference sequence). V was shortened by 4 bases and J by 7 bases, with 17 bases between the two germline ends. The CDR3 runs 15 residues. CDR3 DNA sequence: TGTGCCAGCAGCCCGCGGGGACCCCAGGACGGGGAGCTGTTTTTT. Translation gives CASSPRGPQDGELFF. Full variable domain (missing parts from reference TRBV5-4 and TRBJ2-2): ETGVTQSPTHLIKTRGQQVTLRCSSQSGHNTVSWYQQALGQGPQFIFQYYREEENGRGNFPPRFSGLQFPNYSSELNVNALELDDSALYLCASSPRGPQDGELFFGEGSRLTVL.

The chain recombines TRBV15 with TRBJ1-6; 8 bases align to TRBD1. This CDR3 region has 16 residues. V dropped 1 base and J dropped 7; count of bases not matched to a gene: 6. The germline V gene encodes CDR1 LNHNV and CDR2 YYDKDF (reference sequence). CDR3 coding DNA: TGTGCCACCAGCAGAGGGACGGGACAGGAAAATTCACCCCTCCACTTT. Its protein is CATSRGTGQENSPLHF. Full variable domain (remainder filled in from reference TRBV15 and TRBJ1-6): DAMVIQNPRYQVTQFGKPVTLSCSQTLNHNVMYWYQQKSSQAPKLLFHYYDKDFNNEADTPDNFQSRRPNTSFCFLDIRSPGLGDTAMYLCATSRGTGQENSPLHFGNGTRLTVT.

The chain uses TRBV30 and TRBJ2-7; the D gene could be TRBD1 or TRBD2 (5 bases each). The germline V gene has CDR1 GTSNPN and CDR2 SVGIG (reference sequence). The CDR3 covers 16 residues. Between the trimmed V and J ends, which lost 4 bases and 2 bases, there was a span of 21 bases. This chain's CDR3 is CAWTSRDALIAYEQYF. The CDR3 DNA follows: TGTGCCTGGACCTCCCGGGACGCCCTAATTGCCTACGAGCAGTACTTC.

The chain employs TRBV5-1 and TRBJ1-1; D is unclear. Trimming took 0 bases from V and 2 from J, leaving 5 bases between them. The CDR3 loop spans 13 amino acids. The germline gives CDR1 SGHRS, CDR2 YFSETQ. DNA for the CDR3: TGCGCCAGCAGCTTGGAGGCCAACACTGAAGCTTTCTTT. Its protein is CASSLEANTEAFF.

The V and J genes are TRBV19 and TRBJ2-7; 8 positions agree with TRBD2. Germline CDR1 reads LNHDA; CDR2 reads SQIVND (reference sequence). The V gene end was trimmed by 4 bases and the J gene end by 2 bases; junction bases not matched to a gene: 1. This CDR3 is built from 13 residues. CDR3 amino acids: CASSRTSPYEQYF. As DNA, the CDR3 is TGTGCCAGTAGTAGGACTAGCCCCTACGAGCAGTACTTC.

In the case of this clone: The final CDR3 position lacks the conserved phenylalanine or tryptophan, pointing to a likely read error. It is unclear where the CDR3 begins or ends on the DNA, so no DNA is shown, and the CDR3 is as TCRdb lists it. This rearrangement joins TRBV2 to TRBJ2-7; the table calls TRBD2, which could not be checked here. Ends included, the CDR3 has 10 residues. The germline CDR1 and CDR2 sequences are SNHLY and FYNNEI. CDR3 loop: CATLSGSLCA.

The chain is built from TRBV15 and TRBJ1-4; D is unclear. The germline V and J ends were trimmed by 5 bases and 5 bases, with 15 bases remaining between them. The CDR3 extends over 15 amino acids. CDR1 and CDR2 (germline): LNHNV, YYDKDF (reference sequence). The CDR3 DNA reads as TGTGCCACCAGCCGGGTAGGAAGCGCGAATGAAAAACTGTTTTTT. Translated: CATSRVGSANEKLFF.

CDR3 nucleotides: TGCGCCAGCAGCTCGGACGGTAGCTCTGGAAACACCATATATTTT. Translated: CASSSDGSSGNTIYF. This chain connects TRBV5-1 to TRBJ1-3; no clear D gene. The germline CDR1 and CDR2 sequences are SGHRS and YFSETQ. V lost 3 bases to trimming and J lost 0 bases, with 10 bases between them. The CDR3 is made up of 15 amino acids.

The chain couples TRBV5-1 to TRBJ1-1; D possibly corresponds to TRBD1 (5 bases). The CDR3 loop spans 13 amino acids. Per germline, CDR1 SGHRS and CDR2 YFSETQ. V was clipped by 2 bases and J by 5 bases, with 10 bases between them. CDR3 residues: CASSLPGSTEAFF. Here the CDR3 DNA reads TGCGCCAGCAGCTTACCAGGGTCGACTGAAGCTTTCTTT.